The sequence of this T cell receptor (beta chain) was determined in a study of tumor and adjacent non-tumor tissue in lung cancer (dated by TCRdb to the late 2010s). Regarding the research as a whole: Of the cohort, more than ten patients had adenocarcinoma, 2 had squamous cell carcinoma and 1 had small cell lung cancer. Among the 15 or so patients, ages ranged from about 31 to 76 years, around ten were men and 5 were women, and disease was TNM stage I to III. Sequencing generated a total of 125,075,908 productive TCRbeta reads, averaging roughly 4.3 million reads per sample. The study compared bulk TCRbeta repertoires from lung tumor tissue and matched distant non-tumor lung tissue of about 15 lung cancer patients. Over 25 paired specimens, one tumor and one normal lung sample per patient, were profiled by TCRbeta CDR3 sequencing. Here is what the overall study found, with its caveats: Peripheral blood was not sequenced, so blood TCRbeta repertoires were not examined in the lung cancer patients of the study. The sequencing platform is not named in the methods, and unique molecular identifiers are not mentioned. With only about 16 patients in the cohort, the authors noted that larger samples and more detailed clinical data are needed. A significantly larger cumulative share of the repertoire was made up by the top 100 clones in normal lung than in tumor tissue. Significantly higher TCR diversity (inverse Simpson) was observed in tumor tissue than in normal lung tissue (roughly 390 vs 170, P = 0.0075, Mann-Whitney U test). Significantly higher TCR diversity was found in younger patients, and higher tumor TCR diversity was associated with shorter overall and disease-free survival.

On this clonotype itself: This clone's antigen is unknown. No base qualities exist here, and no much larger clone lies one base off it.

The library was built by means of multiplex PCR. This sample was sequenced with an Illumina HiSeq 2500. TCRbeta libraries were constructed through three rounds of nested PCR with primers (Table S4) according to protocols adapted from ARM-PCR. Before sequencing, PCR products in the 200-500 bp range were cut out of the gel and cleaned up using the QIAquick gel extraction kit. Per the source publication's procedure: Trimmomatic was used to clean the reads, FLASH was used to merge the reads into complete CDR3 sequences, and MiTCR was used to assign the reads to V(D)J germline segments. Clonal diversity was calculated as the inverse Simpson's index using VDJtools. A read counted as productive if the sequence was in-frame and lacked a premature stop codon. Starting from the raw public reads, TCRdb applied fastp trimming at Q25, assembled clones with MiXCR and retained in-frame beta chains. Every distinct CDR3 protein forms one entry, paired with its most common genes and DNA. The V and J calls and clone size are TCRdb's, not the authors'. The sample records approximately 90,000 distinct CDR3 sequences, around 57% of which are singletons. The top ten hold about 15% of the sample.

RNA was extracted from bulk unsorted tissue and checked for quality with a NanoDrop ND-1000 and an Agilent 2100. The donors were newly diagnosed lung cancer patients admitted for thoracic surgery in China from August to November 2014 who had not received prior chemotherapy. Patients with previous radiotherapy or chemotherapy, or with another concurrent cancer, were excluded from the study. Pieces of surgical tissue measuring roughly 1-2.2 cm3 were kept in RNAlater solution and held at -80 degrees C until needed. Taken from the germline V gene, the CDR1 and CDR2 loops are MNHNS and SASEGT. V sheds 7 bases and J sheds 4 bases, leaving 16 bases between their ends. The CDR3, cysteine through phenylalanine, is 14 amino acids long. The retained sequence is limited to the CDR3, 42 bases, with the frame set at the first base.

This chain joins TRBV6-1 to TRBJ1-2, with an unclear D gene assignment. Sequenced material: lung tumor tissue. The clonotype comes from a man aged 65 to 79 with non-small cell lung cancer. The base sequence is TGTGCCAGCATGCTTGATCAGGCGGGCTATGGCTACACCTTC. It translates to CASMLDQAGYGYTF.